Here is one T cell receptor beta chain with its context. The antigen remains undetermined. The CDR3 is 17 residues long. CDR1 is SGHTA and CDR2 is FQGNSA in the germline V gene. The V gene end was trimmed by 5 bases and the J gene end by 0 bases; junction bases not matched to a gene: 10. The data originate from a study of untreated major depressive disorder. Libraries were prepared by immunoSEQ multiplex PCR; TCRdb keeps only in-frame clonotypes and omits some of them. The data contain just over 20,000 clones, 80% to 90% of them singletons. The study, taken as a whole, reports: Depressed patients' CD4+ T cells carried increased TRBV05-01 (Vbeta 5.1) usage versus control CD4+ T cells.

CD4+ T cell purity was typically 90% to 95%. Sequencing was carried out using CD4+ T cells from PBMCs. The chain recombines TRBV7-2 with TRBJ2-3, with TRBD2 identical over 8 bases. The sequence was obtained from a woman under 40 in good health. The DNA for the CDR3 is TGTGCCAGCAGCCCACAGGCTTCGGGGGGGAGCACAGATACGCAGTATTTT. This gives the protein CASSPQASGGSTDTQYF.